A single sample is the source of the 2 T cell receptor beta chains below, sequenced in a study of beta chain features in type 1 diabetes. Study conclusions and caveats: Across all four CD4+ subsets, people with type 1 diabetes showed modestly shorter TCRB CDR3s.

The entirety of the isolated RNA underwent reverse transcription, so expressed TCRB transcripts were sequenced. Repertoires were generated with immunoSEQ multiplex PCR, while TCRdb's copy carries only in-frame clones and drops some. The sample carries under 300,000 clones, about 14% recorded once. What these receptors recognize is not known. The sequenced sample was naive CD4+ T cells from blood. All receptors derive from a man aged 30 to 45 with type 1 diabetes.

In this sample, this clone turned up a few times. The rearrangement uses TRBV10-3 and TRBJ1-5; D not resolved. Trimming stripped 0 bases from V and 5 bases from J, with 5 bases between. The CDR3 runs 13 residues. Per the germline V gene, CDR1 is ENHRY and CDR2 is SYGVKD. CDR3 nucleotides: TGTGCCATCAGTGAGTCGGGAGATCAGCCCCAGCATTTT. Protein sequence: CAISESGDQPQHF.

This sequence joins TRBV30 and TRBJ1-1; TRBD1 is a possible D gene (6 bases). The CDR3 loop spans 14 amino acids. The germline gives CDR1 GTSNPN, CDR2 SVGIG (reference sequence). Trimming stripped 2 bases from V and 5 bases from J, with 15 bases between. The CDR3 sequence: CAWSLKGGKTEAFF. CDR3 in DNA: TGTGCCTGGAGTCTGAAAGGGGGAAAGACTGAAGCTTTCTTT.